One and the same sample provided the 9 T cell receptor beta chains below, sequenced in a study of blood T cell repertoires in COVID-19. Repertoires were generated with immunoSEQ multiplex PCR, while TCRdb's copy carries only in-frame clones and drops some. The sample carries hundreds of thousands of clones, roughly 90% recorded once. Sequenced: PBMCs or T cells enriched from blood (not recorded which). The source of these receptors is a man between 60 and 75 years old who had recovered from COVID-19.

The chain has TRBV18 and TRBJ2-5; possible D gene TRBD2, 6 bases. The V end lost 4 bases, the J end lost 4 bases, and 10 bases lay between the germline ends. This CDR3 is 13 amino acids long. CDR1 is KGHSH and CDR2 is LQKENI in the germline V gene. As DNA, the CDR3 is TGTGCCAGCTCACGGGGAGGTTTAGAGACCCAGTACTTC. As protein: CASSRGGLETQYF.

The chain has TRBV5-3 and TRBJ2-7; no clear D. TRBV5-3 is filed as an ORF, its function uncertain. The CDR3 is 15 residues long. Trimming removed 1 base at V and 4 bases at J, with 15 bases between. CDR3 protein: CARSLSVVHGYEQYF. The CDR3 DNA reads as TGTGCCAGAAGCTTGAGCGTGGTCCATGGATACGAGCAGTACTTC.

The chain joins TRBV7-6 to TRBJ1-4, with D hard to call. V was pared by 5 bases and J by 3 bases, with 7 bases between. Germline CDR1 and CDR2: SGHVS and FNYEAQ. The CDR3 totals 13 residues. The CDR3 nucleotides are TGTGCCAGCAGCGCCCAGGCTAATGAAAAACTGTTTTTT. Protein: CASSAQANEKLFF.

V is TRBV5-6 and J is TRBJ2-5; 11 bases are a match to TRBD2. The CDR3 is 15 residues long. CDR1 is SGHDT, CDR2 YYEEEE, per germline. The trim removed 2 bases at V and 5 bases at J, leaving 5 bases unmatched. The CDR3 region has the DNA TGTGCCAGCAGCTTCTCTAGCGGGGGGTTGGAGACCCAGTACTTC. Residues: CASSFSSGGLETQYF.

The rearrangement uses TRBV11-2 and TRBJ2-7; D is ambiguous. The V end lost 2 bases, the J end lost 0 bases, and 8 bases lay between the germline ends. The CDR3 consists of 14 residues. The germline gives CDR1 SGHAT, CDR2 FQNNGV. CDR3 protein: CASSLIVSSYEQYF. CDR3 in DNA: TGTGCCAGCAGCTTAATCGTGAGCTCCTACGAGCAGTACTTC.

V gene TRBV6-4 combines with J gene TRBJ2-2; D may be TRBD1 (5 bases). Trimming removed 3 bases from V and 6 bases from J, with 20 bases in between. Germline V lookup: CDR1 MRHNA, CDR2 SNTAGT. The CDR3 loop spans 17 amino acids. This chain's CDR3 is CASSETRLSGRAGELFF. The CDR3, as DNA: TGTGCCAGCAGTGAAACCCGACTCTCCGGCAGGGCCGGGGAGCTGTTTTTT.

This rearrangement joins TRBV10-2 to TRBJ1-4; 7 bases match TRBD1. CDR1 and CDR2 (germline): WSHSY, SAAADI. V shed 6 bases and J 7 bases; nucleotides not matched to a gene: 8. The CDR3 runs 14 residues. In DNA form, the CDR3 reads TGCGCCAGCAGGCTGACAGGGTGGAGTGAAAAACTGTTTTTT. Protein: CASRLTGWSEKLFF.

This clone occurred once. The rearrangement links TRBV11-2 to TRBJ2-1, with TRBD2 matching over 7 bases. The V gene's germline CDR1 is SGHAT and CDR2 FQNNGV. Trimming removed 3 bases from V and 4 bases from J; junction bases left unmatched: 3. The CDR3 loop spans 14 amino acids. Here the CDR3 reads CASSFSGSYNEQFF. The DNA of the CDR3 is TGTGCCAGCAGCTTTAGCGGGTCTTACAATGAGCAGTTCTTC.

The chain recombines TRBV10-3 with TRBJ2-1, with TRBD1 as a possible D gene (10 bases). The CDR3 consists of 19 residues. V was clipped by 4 bases and J by 0 bases, with 22 bases between them. Germline CDR1 is ENHRY and CDR2 is SYGVKD. CDR3 sequence: CAISGGTGELAGSYNEQFF. The CDR3 DNA reads TGTGCCATCAGTGGCGGGACAGGGGAACTAGCGGGCTCCTACAATGAGCAGTTCTTC.